These 23 T cell receptor beta chains were all obtained from the same sample, sequenced in a study of breast tumors, draining lymph nodes, adjacent tissues. TCRdb used MiXCR to reprocess the multiplex PCR reads, holding one entry per CDR3 protein. The sample holds around 300,000 distinct CDR3 sequences, 30% seen once. Breast cancer patients provided tissue from their axillary draining lymph nodes. The sample taken for sequencing was axillary lymph node tissue. These receptors were collected from a female donor with breast cancer. Some clones in this sample may be carry-over from other donors' samples.

The chain uses TRBV9 and TRBJ2-4; no firm D call. CDR1 is SGDLS and CDR2 is YYNGEE in the germline V gene. The V end was cut by 6 bases, the J end by 3 bases, with 16 bases between. The CDR3 is 15 residues long. In DNA, the CDR3 is TGTGCCAGCACCGTCCCGGCGACGAACAAAAACATTCAGTACTTC. As protein: CASTVPATNKNIQYF.

Comment on this clonotype: Being one base from a much bigger clone, this may be a read error. V gene TRBV20-1 combines with J gene TRBJ2-1; TRBD2 is a possible D gene (6 bases). There are 13 residues in the CDR3. The germline V gene has CDR1 DFQATT and CDR2 SNEGSKA (reference sequence). The V end lost 7 bases, the J end lost 12 bases, and 22 bases lay between the germline ends. The CDR3 loop is CSGLGGAMSGQFF. In DNA, the CDR3 is TGCAGTGGTCTCGGGGGAGCAATGAGTGGGCAGTTCTTC.

The table lists this clonotype with a few counts. CDR3 sequence: CASSPRRQGILNTEAFF. CDR3 sequence (DNA): TGTGCCAGTAGTCCGCGCCGACAGGGGATCCTGAACACTGAAGCTTTCTTT. The rearrangement uses TRBV19 and TRBJ1-1; 8 nucleotides align to TRBD1. V dropped 5 bases and J dropped 0; count of bases not matched to a gene: 11. Germline V CDR1 and CDR2: LNHDA, SQIVND (reference sequence). CDR3 length: 17 amino acids.

Many counts were recorded for this clonotype. The chain links TRBV5-5 to TRBJ2-5; perhaps TRBD1 as D (6 bases). The CDR3 extends over 15 amino acids. Germline V gene lookup returns CDR1 SGHKS and CDR2 YYEKEE (reference sequence). The V end lost 4 bases, the J end lost 1 base, and 14 bases lay between the germline ends. The CDR3 loop reads CASSPTGLTQETQYF. CDR3 in DNA: TGTGCCAGCAGCCCCACAGGGCTTACCCAAGAGACCCAGTACTTC.

The CDR3: CASRWSGSYEQYF. In DNA, the CDR3 is TGTGCCAGCAGGTGGAGCGGGAGTTACGAGCAGTACTTC. V is TRBV27 and J is TRBJ2-7; 8 bases map to TRBD2. Germline loops: CDR1 MNHEY, CDR2 SMNVEV (reference sequence). J lost 4 bases, V lost 6 bases, and 5 bases had no gene match. The CDR3 sequence is 13 residues long.

In its sample, this clonotype was seen many times. V and J are TRBV6-1 and TRBJ2-5, with 12 bases aligning to TRBD1. Per germline, CDR1 MNHNS and CDR2 SASEGT. J gave up 4 bases and V 7 bases, and 10 bases lay outside the gene matches. This CDR3 has 16 amino acids. The CDR3 DNA is TGTGCCAGCAATTACCTAGCGGGACAGGGGGCAGAGACCCAGTACTTC. Translating it yields CASNYLAGQGAETQYF.

This clonotype was counted many times. The CDR3 DNA follows: TGCAGCGCCCCCAGCGGGGGGGGGGACAATGAGCAGTTCTTC. It is translated as CSAPSGGGDNEQFF. The V call is TRBV29-1, the J call TRBJ2-1; TRBD2 aligns across 10 bases. The length of the CDR3 is 14 residues. Germline CDR1 and CDR2: SQVTM and ANQGSEA. Trimming cost V 7 bases and J 5 bases; bases outside gene matches: 8.

V and J are TRBV12-3 or TRBV12-4 and TRBJ1-1; D perhaps matches TRBD1 (5 bases). The CDR3 has 13 amino acids. Deletions cut 8 bases from V and 4 bases from J, with 14 bases between. The CDR3 spells CASRGNWGTEAFF. As DNA, the CDR3 is TGTGCCAGCCGGGGGAATTGGGGCACTGAAGCTTTCTTT.

This clonotype was recorded at least ten times. The chain couples TRBV19 to TRBJ2-2, with 12 bases fitting TRBD1. CDR3 length: 17 amino acids. Germline V gene data show CDR1 as LNHDA and CDR2 as SQIVND (reference sequence). V lost 3 bases, J lost 5 bases, and 7 bases stayed unmatched. CDR3 protein: CASSIRGQGAGTGELFF. DNA of the CDR3: TGTGCCAGTAGTATCCGGGGACAGGGGGCAGGTACCGGGGAGCTGTTTTTT.

In this sample, this clonotype turned up many times. V gene TRBV20-1 combines with J gene TRBJ2-1; 8 bases agree with TRBD2. J was trimmed by 1 base and V by 3 bases; bases with no gene match: 8. Germline-derived CDR1 and CDR2 are DFQATT and SNEGSKA (reference sequence). The CDR3 is 16 amino acids. The DNA for the CDR3 is TGCAGTGCTAGGGTTTGGGGGACTAGTTCCTACAATGAGCAGTTCTTC. It encodes CSARVWGTSSYNEQFF.

A single count supports this clonotype. A much bigger clone sits one base away, suggesting this may be a read error. J is TRBJ2-7 and V is TRBV12-5; 9 positions match TRBD2. The germline gives CDR1 LGHNT, CDR2 FRNRAP. This CDR3 has 16 residues. V lost 2 bases, J lost 6 bases, and 11 bases stayed unmatched. CDR3 nucleotide sequence: TGTGCTAGTGGTTTGCTACGCGATGGGCGGGGGGGCGAGCAGTACTTC. Translating gives CASGLLRDGRGGEQYF.

This clonotype was observed a handful of times. The genes are TRBV27 and TRBJ2-1, with D maybe TRBD2 (5 bases). The germline CDR1 and CDR2 sequences are MNHEY and SMNVEV (reference sequence). This CDR3 is built from 13 residues. V was pared by 5 bases and J by 9 bases, with 14 bases between. The CDR3 nucleotides read TGTGCCAGCAGTCTACTGAGCGGAGGTGAGCAGTTCTTC. This gives the protein CASSLLSGGEQFF.

Here the CDR3 reads CASSSGLYGYTF. The CDR3 nucleotides are TGTGCCAGCAGCTCGGGGCTCTATGGCTACACCTTC. This chain connects TRBV6-2 or TRBV6-3 to TRBJ1-2, with D possibly matching TRBD1 (5 bases). The length of the CDR3 is 12 residues. Germline CDR1 and CDR2: MNHEY and SVGEGT. V was shortened by 6 bases and J by 4 bases, with 9 bases between the two germline ends.

This clonotype has ten or more counts. The chain combines TRBV19 with TRBJ2-1; the D gene is possibly TRBD2 (6 bases). The CDR3 length is 14 residues. Per the germline V gene, CDR1 is LNHDA and CDR2 is SQIVND (reference sequence). The germline V and J ends were trimmed by 8 bases and 0 bases, with 11 bases remaining between them. CDR3 sequence reads: CASRAAGSYNEQFF. The CDR3 DNA reads as TGTGCCAGTCGGGCAGCGGGCTCCTACAATGAGCAGTTCTTC.

This clonotype showed up many times. The chain recombines TRBV7-3 with TRBJ2-2, with TRBD1 matching 9 bases. Germline V gives CDR1 SGHTA, CDR2 FQGTGA. This CDR3 is built from 15 residues. V gave up 5 bases and J gave up 6 bases; unmatched junction bases: 7. The CDR3 bases are TGTGCCAGCAGCCCAGACAGGGGGACCGCCGGGGAGCTGTTTTTT. It yields the protein CASSPDRGTAGELFF.

This clonotype was observed a handful of times. This rearrangement joins TRBV27 to TRBJ2-2; either TRBD1 or TRBD2 may supply D (5 bases each). Between the trimmed V and J ends, which lost 3 bases and 7 bases, there was a span of 15 bases. Germline CDR1 is MNHEY and CDR2 is SMNVEV (reference sequence). The CDR3 covers 15 residues. In DNA, the CDR3 is TGTGCCAGCAGTTTTAAGGGACCTACCTACGGGGAGCTGTTTTTT. This encodes CASSFKGPTYGELFF.

This clonotype was counted many times. The chain employs TRBV12-5 and TRBJ2-1, with D possibly TRBD2 on 6 matching bases. This CDR3 contains 13 residues. Trimming removed 5 bases from V and 5 bases from J, with 10 bases in between. The germline V gene encodes CDR1 LGHNT and CDR2 FRNRAP. The CDR3 DNA is TGTGCTAGTGGTCCCGCTAGCGACAATGAGCAGTTCTTC. It encodes CASGPASDNEQFF.

This clonotype was counted only a few times. The conserved closing phenylalanine or tryptophan is absent in this CDR3, likely reflecting a read error. CDR3 residues: CSARGQGRGLQETQYY. CDR3 in DNA: TGCAGTGCTAGAGGGCAGGGCAGGGGGCTTCAAGAGACCCAGTACTAC. The genes are TRBV20-1 and TRBJ2-5, with 8 bases that match TRBD1. CDR1 and CDR2 (germline): DFQATT, SNEGSKA (reference sequence). V lost 1 base, J lost 2 bases, and 9 bases stayed unmatched. The length of the CDR3 is 16 residues.

The gene calls are TRBV7-2 and TRBJ1-1; no firm D call. V was trimmed by 5 bases and J by 5 bases, leaving 9 bases between them. Looked up from germline, CDR1 is SGHTA and CDR2 is FQGNSA. This CDR3 spans 12 amino acids. The CDR3 DNA reads TGTGCCAGCAGCCTCCTTAGGACTGAAGCTTTCTTT. Its protein is CASSLLRTEAFF.

In this sample, this clonotype turned up many times. The chain couples TRBV7-3 to TRBJ2-1; D is possibly TRBD2 (5 bases). There are 14 residues in the CDR3. V was shortened by 0 bases and J by 7 bases, with 10 bases between the two germline ends. Germline CDR1 is SGHTA and CDR2 is FQGTGA. This chain's CDR3 is CASSLTGVRNEQFF. Here the CDR3 DNA reads TGTGCCAGCAGCTTAACGGGAGTTCGGAATGAGCAGTTCTTC.

This clonotype was detected ten times or more. The chain uses TRBV6-1 and TRBJ2-7, with D tentatively TRBD1 or TRBD2 (6 bases each). V was trimmed by 4 bases and J by 3 bases, leaving 13 bases between them. CDR1 and CDR2 (germline): MNHNS, SASEGT. This CDR3 has 14 residues. CDR3: CASSARDNFYEQYF. As DNA, the CDR3 is TGTGCCAGCAGTGCGCGGGACAACTTCTACGAGCAGTACTTC.

The chain carries TRBV5-1 and TRBJ2-7; D unresolved. The CDR3 runs to 13 residues. Per the germline V gene, CDR1 is SGHRS and CDR2 is YFSETQ. V lost 4 bases and J 3 bases, leaving 11 bases between the germline ends. The CDR3 region is CASSPPDFYEQYF. Written as DNA, the CDR3 is TGCGCCAGCAGCCCCCCAGACTTCTACGAGCAGTACTTC.

This chain joins TRBV6-1 and TRBJ2-7; D is unresolved. This CDR3 has 14 residues. Trimming removed 5 bases from V and 1 base from J, with 12 bases in between. Germline assignment: CDR1 MNHNS and CDR2 SASEGT. Here the CDR3 reads CASSHPRLSYEQYF. CDR3 nucleotides: TGTGCCAGCAGTCACCCTCGGCTTTCCTACGAGCAGTACTTC.